The present TCR beta chain was sequenced within a study of CD8 T cells in ankylosing spondylitis. General observations from the study: Before this, some motif variants had been reported in reactive arthritis synovial fluid and blood. Clones linked to the disease showed a CD8+ phenotype. They occurred at relatively low frequencies in peripheral blood. A TCR beta motif of roughly 8 highly homologous variants seemed to mark ankylosing spondylitis blood.

This CDR3 spans 16 amino acids. Germline CDR1 reads DFQATT; CDR2 reads SNEGSKA (reference sequence). V shed 0 bases and J 9 bases; nucleotides not matched to a gene: 15. At least ten counts were recorded for this clonotype. Its antigen is unidentified. TCRdb used MiXCR to reprocess the 5' RACE reads, holding one entry per CDR3 protein. The sample holds roughly 180,000 distinct CDR3 sequences, roughly 13% seen once. The J gene is TRBJ2-7, the V gene TRBV20-1; 9 bases fit TRBD1. What was sequenced was blood, either unsorted or a sorted T cell fraction (not recorded which). The clonotype was recovered from a female donor with ankylosing spondylitis or in good health (not recorded which). The CDR3 nucleotides are TGCAGTGCTAGAGATTCCCCCCTCGGGACAGGGAGGCCGCAGTACTTC. Protein product: CSARDSPLGTGRPQYF.